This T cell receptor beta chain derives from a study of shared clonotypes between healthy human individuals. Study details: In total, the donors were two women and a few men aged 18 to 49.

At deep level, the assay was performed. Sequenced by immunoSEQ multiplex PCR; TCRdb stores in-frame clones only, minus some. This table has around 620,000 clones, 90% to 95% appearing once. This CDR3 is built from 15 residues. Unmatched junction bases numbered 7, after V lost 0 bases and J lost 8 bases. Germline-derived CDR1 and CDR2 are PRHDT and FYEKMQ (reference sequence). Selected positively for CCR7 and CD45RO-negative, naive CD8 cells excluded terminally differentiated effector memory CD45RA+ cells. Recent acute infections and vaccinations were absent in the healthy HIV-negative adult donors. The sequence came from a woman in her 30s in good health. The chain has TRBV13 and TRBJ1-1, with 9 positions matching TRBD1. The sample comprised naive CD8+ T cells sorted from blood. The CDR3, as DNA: TGTGCCAGCAGCTTAGGCCTGACCGGGACAGGGGAAGCTTTCTTT. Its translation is CASSLGLTGTGEAFF.